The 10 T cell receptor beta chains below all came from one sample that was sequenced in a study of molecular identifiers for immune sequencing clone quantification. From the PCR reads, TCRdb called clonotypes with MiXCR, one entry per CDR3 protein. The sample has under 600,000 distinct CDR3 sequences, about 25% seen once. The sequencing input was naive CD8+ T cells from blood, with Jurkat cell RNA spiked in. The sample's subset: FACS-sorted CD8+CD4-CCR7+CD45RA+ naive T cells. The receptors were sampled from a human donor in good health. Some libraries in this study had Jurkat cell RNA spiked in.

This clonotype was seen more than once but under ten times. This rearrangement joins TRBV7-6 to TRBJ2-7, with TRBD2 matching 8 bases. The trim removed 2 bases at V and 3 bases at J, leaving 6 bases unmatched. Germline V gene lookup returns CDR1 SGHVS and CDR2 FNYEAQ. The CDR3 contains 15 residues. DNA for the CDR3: TGTGCCAGCAGCTTACGCTTAGCGGGATACTACGAGCAGTACTTC. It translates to CASSLRLAGYYEQYF.

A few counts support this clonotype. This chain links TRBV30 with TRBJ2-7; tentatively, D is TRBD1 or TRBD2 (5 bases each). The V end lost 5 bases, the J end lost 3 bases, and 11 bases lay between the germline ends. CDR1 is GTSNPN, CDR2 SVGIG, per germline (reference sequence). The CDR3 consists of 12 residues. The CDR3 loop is CAWGAGGYEQYF. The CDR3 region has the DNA TGTGCCTGGGGGGCGGGCGGCTACGAGCAGTACTTC. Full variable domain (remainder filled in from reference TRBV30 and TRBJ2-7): SQTIHQWPATLVQPVGSPLSLECTVEGTSNPNLYWYRQAAGRGLQLLFYSVGIGQISSEVPQNLSASRPQDRQFILSSKKLLLSDSGFYLCAWGAGGYEQYFGPGTRLTVT.

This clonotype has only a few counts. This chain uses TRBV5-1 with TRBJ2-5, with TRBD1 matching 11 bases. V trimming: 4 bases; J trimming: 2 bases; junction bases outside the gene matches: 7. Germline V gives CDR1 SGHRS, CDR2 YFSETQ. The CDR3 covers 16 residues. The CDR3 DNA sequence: TGCGCCAGCAGCCCCTGGGACAGGGGGAGTCAAGAGACCCAGTACTTC. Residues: CASSPWDRGSQETQYF.

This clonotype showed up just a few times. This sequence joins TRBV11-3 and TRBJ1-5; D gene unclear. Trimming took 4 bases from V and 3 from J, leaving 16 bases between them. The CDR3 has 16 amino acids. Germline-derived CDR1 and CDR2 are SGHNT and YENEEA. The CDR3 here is CASSSRGQENNQPQHF. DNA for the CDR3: TGTGCCAGCAGCTCCCGAGGGCAGGAAAACAATCAGCCCCAGCATTTT.

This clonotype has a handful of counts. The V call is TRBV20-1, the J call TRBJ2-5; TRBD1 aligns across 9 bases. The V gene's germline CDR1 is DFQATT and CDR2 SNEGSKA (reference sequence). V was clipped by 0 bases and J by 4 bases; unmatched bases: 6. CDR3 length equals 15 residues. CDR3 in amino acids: CSARDLTGGIETQYF. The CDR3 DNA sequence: TGCAGTGCTAGAGATTTAACAGGGGGCATAGAGACCCAGTACTTC.

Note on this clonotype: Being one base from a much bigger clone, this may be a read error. The CDR3 bases are TGCAGTGCTGGCCCCGGGACAGTGAACATTGAAGCTTTCTTT. Its translation is CSAGPGTVNIEAFF. The chain uses TRBV20-1 and TRBJ1-1, with 7 bases identical to TRBD1. The CDR3 has 14 amino acids. The germline V gene has CDR1 DFQATT and CDR2 SNEGSKA (reference sequence).

The CDR3 bases are TGCGCCAGCAGCCAATACCGCGCCAGGGGTCCCACCTACGAGCAGTACTTC. Protein: CASSQYRARGPTYEQYF. This chain uses TRBV4-3 with TRBJ2-7; D might be TRBD1 (6 bases). The V and J ends lost 2 bases and 2 bases respectively, with 19 bases between them. Germline V lookup: CDR1 LGHNA, CDR2 YSLEER. The CDR3 has 17 residues.

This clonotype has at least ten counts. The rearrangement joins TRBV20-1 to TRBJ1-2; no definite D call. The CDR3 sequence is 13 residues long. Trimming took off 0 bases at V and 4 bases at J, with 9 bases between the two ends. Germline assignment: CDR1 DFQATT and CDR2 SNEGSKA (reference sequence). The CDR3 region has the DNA TGCAGTGCTAGAGACGAGGGTCTCTATGGCTACACCTTC. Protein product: CSARDEGLYGYTF.

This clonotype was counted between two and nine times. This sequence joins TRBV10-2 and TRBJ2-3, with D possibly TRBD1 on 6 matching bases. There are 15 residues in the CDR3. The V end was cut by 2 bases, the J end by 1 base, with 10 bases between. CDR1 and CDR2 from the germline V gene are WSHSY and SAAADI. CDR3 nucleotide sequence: TGCGCCAGCAGTGAGCTTCCAGGGGGCACAGATACGCAGTATTTT. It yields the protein CASSELPGGTDTQYF.

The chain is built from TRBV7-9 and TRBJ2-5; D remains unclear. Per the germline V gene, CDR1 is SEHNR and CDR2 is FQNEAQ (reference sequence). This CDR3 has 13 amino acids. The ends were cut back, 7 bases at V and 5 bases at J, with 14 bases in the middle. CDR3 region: CASNHGSRETQYF. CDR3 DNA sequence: TGTGCCAGCAACCACGGCAGTCGGGAGACCCAGTACTTC.